This is a list of T cell receptor beta chains from one sample in a study of CD8 T cells in ankylosing spondylitis. MiXCR, run by TCRdb on the 5' RACE reads, gives a single entry per CDR3 protein. The table lists about 800,000 distinct CDR3 sequences, approximately 12% of them singletons. The specimen was blood, either unsorted or a sorted T cell fraction (not recorded which). These receptors were obtained from a male donor with ankylosing spondylitis. CDR3s include the opening cysteine and the closing phenylalanine or tryptophan. D genes are given only for firm matches. Where a row states a size, it is once, few, many or the class of an expanded clone; other rows omit it.

d_gene: TRBD1
j_gene: TRBJ2-7
v_gene: TRBV27
abundance: few
CDR3aa: CASSGTGDYEQYF
CDR3nt: TGTGCCAGCAGCGGGACAGGGGACTACGAGCAGTACTTC

d_gene: -
j_gene: TRBJ2-5
v_gene: TRBV4-3
abundance: -
CDR3aa: CASSQEFGVVPGQTQYF
CDR3nt: TGCGCCAGCAGCCAAGAGTTTGGAGTCGTACCGGGTCAGACCCAGTACTTC

d_gene: -
j_gene: TRBJ2-7
v_gene: TRBV9
abundance: many
CDR3aa: CASSVATNGLGAAYEQYF
CDR3nt: TGTGCCAGCAGCGTAGCTACAAACGGGCTGGGAGCCGCCTACGAGCAGTACTTC

d_gene: -
j_gene: TRBJ2-7
v_gene: TRBV6-1
abundance: few
CDR3aa: CASAIRDRGAFEQYF
CDR3nt: TGTGCCAGCGCTATCCGGGACCGAGGGGCCTTTGAGCAGTACTTC

d_gene: -
j_gene: TRBJ1-1
v_gene: TRBV29-1
abundance: few
CDR3aa: CSTRGMNTEAFF
CDR3nt: TGCAGCACCCGGGGTATGAACACTGAAGCTTTCTTT

d_gene: -
j_gene: TRBJ2-1
v_gene: TRBV20-1
abundance: few
CDR3aa: CSAVTGWGDNEQFF
CDR3nt: TGCAGTGCTGTCACAGGGTGGGGGGACAATGAGCAGTTCTTC

d_gene: -
j_gene: TRBJ1-1
v_gene: TRBV20-1
abundance: many
CDR3aa: CSARQGNTEAFF
CDR3nt: TGCAGTGCTAGACAGGGGAACACTGAAGCTTTCTTT

d_gene: TRBD2
j_gene: TRBJ2-1
v_gene: TRBV20-1
abundance: many
CDR3aa: CSARRGGNLPQFF
CDR3nt: TGCAGTGCTAGACGGGGGGGCAACCTCCCGCAGTTCTTC

d_gene: -
j_gene: TRBJ2-5
v_gene: TRBV20-1
abundance: -
CDR3aa: CSATREQETQYF
CDR3nt: TGCAGTGCTACTCGAGAGCAAGAGACCCAGTACTTC

d_gene: -
j_gene: TRBJ1-5
v_gene: TRBV24-1
abundance: once
CDR3aa: CATEGGAGNQPQHF
CDR3nt: TGTGCCACCGAAGGGGGTGCCGGCAATCAGCCCCAGCATTTT

d_gene: TRBD2
j_gene: TRBJ2-1
v_gene: TRBV9
abundance: -
CDR3aa: CASSDIAGESNEQFF
CDR3nt: TGTGCCAGCAGCGATATAGCGGGGGAAAGCAATGAGCAGTTCTTC

d_gene: TRBD2
j_gene: TRBJ2-7
v_gene: TRBV20-1
abundance: many
CDR3aa: CSASQASGSRRQYF
CDR3nt: TGCAGTGCTAGCCAGGCTAGCGGGAGTAGAAGGCAGTACTTC

d_gene: TRBD2
j_gene: TRBJ2-7
v_gene: TRBV10-3
abundance: -
CDR3aa: CAIRYSGGPPYEQYF
CDR3nt: TGTGCCATCAGGTATAGCGGGGGGCCTCCCTACGAGCAGTACTTC

d_gene: -
j_gene: TRBJ1-4
v_gene: TRBV7-9
abundance: few
CDR3aa: CASSISATNEKLFF
CDR3nt: TGTGCCAGCAGTATCTCCGCAACTAATGAAAAACTGTTTTTT

d_gene: -
j_gene: TRBJ1-2
v_gene: TRBV12-5
abundance: few
CDR3aa: CASGSDRGGGYTF
CDR3nt: TGTGCTAGTGGTTCCGATAGGGGCGGTGGCTACACCTTC

d_gene: -
j_gene: TRBJ1-2
v_gene: TRBV10-3
abundance: few
CDR3aa: CALQGPDYGYTF
CDR3nt: TGTGCCCTTCAGGGACCGGACTATGGCTACACCTTC

d_gene: -
j_gene: TRBJ2-1
v_gene: TRBV7-6
abundance: few
CDR3aa: CASSLLLGRSYNEQFF
CDR3nt: TGTGCCAGCAGCCTCCTACTAGGACGCTCCTACAATGAGCAGTTCTTC

d_gene: -
j_gene: TRBJ2-7
v_gene: TRBV24-1
abundance: many
CDR3aa: CATSVPSGGGYEQYF
CDR3nt: TGTGCCACCAGTGTTCCATCCGGAGGGGGTTACGAGCAGTACTTC

d_gene: TRBD1
j_gene: TRBJ2-7
v_gene: TRBV5-6
abundance: few
CDR3aa: CASSSLDRGNEQYF
CDR3nt: TGTGCCAGCAGCTCTTTAGACAGGGGGAACGAGCAGTACTTC

d_gene: -
j_gene: TRBJ2-3
v_gene: TRBV4-1
abundance: -
CDR3aa: CASSQVPGTRTDTQYF
CDR3nt: TGCGCCAGCAGCCAAGTCCCAGGGACCAGAACAGATACGCAGTATTTT

d_gene: TRBD1
j_gene: TRBJ1-3
v_gene: TRBV28
abundance: -
CDR3aa: CASSSGGVYIGNTIYF
CDR3nt: TGTGCCAGCAGTTCAGGGGGCGTCTATATTGGAAACACCATATATTTT

d_gene: -
j_gene: TRBJ2-5
v_gene: TRBV21-1
abundance: -
CDR3aa: CASSNPPGGIQETQYF
CDR3nt: TGTGCCAGCAGCAATCCCCCGGGAGGTATACAAGAGACCCAGTACTTC

d_gene: TRBD1
j_gene: TRBJ1-6
v_gene: TRBV29-1
abundance: few
CDR3aa: CSVEVGQGSPLHF
CDR3nt: TGCAGCGTTGAAGTCGGACAGGGTTCACCCCTCCACTTT

d_gene: -
j_gene: TRBJ2-7
v_gene: TRBV5-1
abundance: -
CDR3aa: CASSPNKASYEQYF
CDR3nt: TGCGCCAGCAGTCCCAACAAGGCAAGCTACGAGCAGTACTTC

d_gene: -
j_gene: TRBJ1-1
v_gene: TRBV5-1
abundance: -
CDR3aa: CASSLVGEEAFF
CDR3nt: TGCGCCAGCAGCTTGGTGGGGGAGGAGGCTTTCTTT

d_gene: TRBD1
j_gene: TRBJ1-5
v_gene: TRBV28
abundance: few
CDR3aa: CASSFLTGGKQPQHF
CDR3nt: TGTGCCAGCAGTTTCCTAACAGGGGGGAAGCAGCCCCAGCATTTT

d_gene: -
j_gene: TRBJ1-1
v_gene: TRBV5-1
abundance: few
CDR3aa: CASSLIPGANTEAFF
CDR3nt: TGCGCCAGCAGCTTGATCCCCGGGGCGAACACTGAAGCTTTCTTT

d_gene: -
j_gene: TRBJ1-3
v_gene: TRBV6-1
abundance: -
CDR3aa: CASKLRYGNIPEGNTIYF
CDR3nt: TGTGCCAGCAAATTACGTTACGGCAATATCCCCGAGGGAAACACCATATATTTT

d_gene: -
j_gene: TRBJ2-1
v_gene: TRBV6-5
abundance: many
CDR3aa: CASSYSGGPVWGNEQFF
CDR3nt: TGTGCCAGCAGTTACTCTGGGGGGCCGGTTTGGGGCAATGAGCAGTTCTTC

d_gene: -
j_gene: TRBJ1-1
v_gene: TRBV20-1
abundance: -
CDR3aa: CSARGPSSGMNTEAFF
CDR3nt: TGCAGTGCTAGAGGCCCGTCCAGTGGGATGAACACTGAAGCTTTCTTT

d_gene: -
j_gene: TRBJ2-3
v_gene: TRBV29-1
abundance: many
CDR3aa: CSVRDRWGTDTQYF
CDR3nt: TGCAGCGTCCGGGACCGGTGGGGCACAGATACGCAGTATTTT

d_gene: -
j_gene: TRBJ1-1
v_gene: TRBV20-1
abundance: many
CDR3aa: CSASEQLNTEAFF
CDR3nt: TGCAGTGCTAGTGAACAATTGAACACTGAAGCTTTCTTT

d_gene: -
j_gene: TRBJ2-7
v_gene: TRBV5-1
abundance: many
CDR3aa: CASVDSEDGEQYF
CDR3nt: TGCGCCAGCGTGGACTCGGAGGACGGCGAGCAGTACTTC

d_gene: -
j_gene: TRBJ2-2
v_gene: TRBV7-2
abundance: many
CDR3aa: CASSLKVTGELFF
CDR3nt: TGTGCCAGCAGCTTAAAGGTCACCGGGGAGCTGTTTTTT

d_gene: TRBD2
j_gene: TRBJ2-1
v_gene: TRBV12-3/TRBV12-4
abundance: many
CDR3aa: CATYRELAGDNEQFF
CDR3nt: TGTGCCACCTACCGGGAGCTAGCGGGTGACAATGAGCAGTTCTTC

d_gene: -
j_gene: TRBJ2-1
v_gene: TRBV13
abundance: -
CDR3aa: CASSYSVIGGNEQFF
CDR3nt: TGTGCCAGCAGCTATTCGGTTATTGGGGGTAACGAGCAGTTCTTC

d_gene: -
j_gene: TRBJ2-1
v_gene: TRBV11-2
abundance: -
CDR3aa: CASSSRRLAQRNEQFF
CDR3nt: TGTGCCAGCAGCTCAAGACGGCTAGCGCAGAGGAATGAGCAGTTCTTC

d_gene: -
j_gene: TRBJ1-1
v_gene: TRBV20-1
abundance: many
CDR3aa: CSATEGGIGTEAFF
CDR3nt: TGCAGTGCTACCGAGGGAGGGATTGGAACTGAAGCTTTCTTT

d_gene: -
j_gene: TRBJ1-4
v_gene: TRBV12-3/TRBV12-4
abundance: -
CDR3aa: CASTRRGRGEKLFF
CDR3nt: TGTGCCAGCACCCGGAGGGGTAGAGGGGAAAAACTGTTTTTT

d_gene: -
j_gene: TRBJ2-3
v_gene: TRBV5-1
abundance: -
CDR3aa: CASSLLDSTDTQYF
CDR3nt: TGCGCCAGCAGCCTACTGGACAGCACAGATACGCAGTATTTT

d_gene: -
j_gene: TRBJ2-5
v_gene: TRBV5-1
abundance: -
CDR3aa: CASSLAGSMETQYF
CDR3nt: TGCGCCAGCAGCTTGGCGGGGAGCATGGAGACCCAGTACTTC

d_gene: -
j_gene: TRBJ2-3
v_gene: TRBV20-1
abundance: few
CDR3aa: CSARDETDTQYF
CDR3nt: TGCAGTGCTAGAGATGAAACGGATACGCAGTATTTT

d_gene: -
j_gene: TRBJ2-2
v_gene: TRBV28
abundance: -
CDR3aa: CASSFPPSANTGELFF
CDR3nt: TGTGCCAGCAGTTTCCCCCCTAGCGCGAACACCGGGGAGCTGTTTTTT

d_gene: TRBD1
j_gene: TRBJ2-5
v_gene: TRBV4-3
abundance: -
CDR3aa: CASSPRDRGETQYF
CDR3nt: TGCGCCAGCAGCCCCCGGGACAGGGGAGAGACCCAGTACTTC

d_gene: TRBD1
j_gene: TRBJ2-1
v_gene: TRBV5-1
abundance: many
CDR3aa: CASMSQGASNEQFF
CDR3nt: TGCGCCAGCATGTCACAGGGGGCGTCCAATGAGCAGTTCTTC

d_gene: -
j_gene: TRBJ2-7
v_gene: TRBV27
abundance: few
CDR3aa: CASGTSATYEQYF
CDR3nt: TGTGCCAGTGGGACTTCCGCAACCTACGAGCAGTACTTC

d_gene: TRBD1
j_gene: TRBJ2-1
v_gene: TRBV7-2
abundance: few
CDR3aa: CASSLPNRGLYNEQFF
CDR3nt: TGTGCCAGCAGCTTACCAAACAGGGGCCTCTACAATGAGCAGTTCTTC

d_gene: -
j_gene: TRBJ2-3
v_gene: TRBV6-5
abundance: many
CDR3aa: CASSYTGVNTDTQYF
CDR3nt: TGTGCCAGCAGTTACACGGGGGTTAACACAGATACGCAGTATTTT

d_gene: TRBD2
j_gene: TRBJ2-3
v_gene: TRBV11-2
abundance: many
CDR3aa: CASSPTGTSGGDTQYF
CDR3nt: TGTGCCAGCAGCCCTACCGGGACTAGCGGGGGAGATACGCAGTATTTT

d_gene: -
j_gene: TRBJ2-1
v_gene: TRBV4-3
abundance: many
CDR3aa: CASSQDGGSYNEQFF
CDR3nt: TGCGCCAGCAGCCAAGACGGGGGCTCCTACAATGAGCAGTTCTTC

d_gene: -
j_gene: TRBJ2-5
v_gene: TRBV10-3
abundance: once
CDR3aa: CAIRTAAQETQYF
CDR3nt: TGTGCCATCAGGACGGCGGCCCAAGAGACCCAGTACTTC

d_gene: -
j_gene: TRBJ2-3
v_gene: TRBV21-1
abundance: few
CDR3aa: CATGQPTDTQYF
CDR3nt: TGTGCCACGGGCCAACCCACAGATACGCAGTATTTT

d_gene: TRBD1
j_gene: TRBJ2-5
v_gene: TRBV5-1
abundance: -
CDR3aa: CASSLWDRGEGETQYF
CDR3nt: TGCGCCAGCAGCTTGTGGGACAGGGGCGAAGGAGAGACCCAGTACTTC

d_gene: TRBD1
j_gene: TRBJ2-7
v_gene: TRBV6-5
abundance: -
CDR3aa: CASSYLDRGYEQYF
CDR3nt: TGTGCCAGCAGTTACCTCGACAGGGGTTACGAGCAGTACTTC

d_gene: -
j_gene: TRBJ2-1
v_gene: TRBV7-6
abundance: few
CDR3aa: CASSSRLGISYNEQFF
CDR3nt: TGTGCCAGCAGCTCCAGGCTGGGAATCTCCTACAATGAGCAGTTCTTC

d_gene: TRBD2
j_gene: TRBJ2-4
v_gene: TRBV30
abundance: few
CDR3aa: CAWKILAGSSIQYF
CDR3nt: TGTGCCTGGAAAATACTAGCGGGGTCTAGCATTCAGTACTTC

d_gene: -
j_gene: TRBJ2-7
v_gene: TRBV27
abundance: few
CDR3aa: CASSQKSDRVYEQYF
CDR3nt: TGTGCCAGCAGTCAAAAATCGGACCGGGTCTACGAGCAGTACTTC

d_gene: TRBD2
j_gene: TRBJ2-1
v_gene: TRBV5-1
abundance: many
CDR3aa: CASSLTSGRPYNEQFF
CDR3nt: TGCGCCAGCAGCTTGACTAGCGGGAGGCCCTACAATGAGCAGTTCTTC

d_gene: -
j_gene: TRBJ2-1
v_gene: TRBV28
abundance: few
CDR3aa: CASLGQPYNEQFF
CDR3nt: TGTGCCAGCCTAGGTCAGCCGTACAATGAGCAGTTCTTC